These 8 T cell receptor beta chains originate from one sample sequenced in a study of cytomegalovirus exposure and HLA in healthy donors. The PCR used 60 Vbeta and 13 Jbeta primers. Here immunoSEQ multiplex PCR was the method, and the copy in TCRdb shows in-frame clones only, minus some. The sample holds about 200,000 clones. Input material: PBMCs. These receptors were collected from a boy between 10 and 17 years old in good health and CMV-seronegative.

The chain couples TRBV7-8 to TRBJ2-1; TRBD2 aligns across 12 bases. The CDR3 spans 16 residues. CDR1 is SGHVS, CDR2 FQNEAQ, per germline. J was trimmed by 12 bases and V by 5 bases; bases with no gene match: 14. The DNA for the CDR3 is TGTGCCAGCAGCCGGATGACTAGCGGGGGACTTAAGGGGCAGTTCTTC. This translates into CASSRMTSGGLKGQFF.

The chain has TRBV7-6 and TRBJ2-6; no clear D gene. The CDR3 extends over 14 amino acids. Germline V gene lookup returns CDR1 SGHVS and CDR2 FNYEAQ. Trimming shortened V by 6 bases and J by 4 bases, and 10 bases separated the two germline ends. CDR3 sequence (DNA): TGTGCCAGCAGGGGCATCCTGGGGGCCAACGTCCTGACTTTC. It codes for CASRGILGANVLTF.

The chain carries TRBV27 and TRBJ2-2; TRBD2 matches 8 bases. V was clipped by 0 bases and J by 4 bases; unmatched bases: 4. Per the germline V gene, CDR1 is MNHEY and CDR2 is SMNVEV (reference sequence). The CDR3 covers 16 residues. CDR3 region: CASSLSRGGLTGELFF. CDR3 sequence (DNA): TGTGCCAGCAGTTTATCTCGGGGGGGCCTCACCGGGGAGCTGTTTTTT.

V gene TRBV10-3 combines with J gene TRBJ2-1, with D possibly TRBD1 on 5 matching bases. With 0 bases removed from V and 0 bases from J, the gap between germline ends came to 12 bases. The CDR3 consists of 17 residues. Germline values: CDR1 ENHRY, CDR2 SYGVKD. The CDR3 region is CAISESADSVSYNEQFF. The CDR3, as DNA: TGTGCCATCAGTGAGTCAGCAGACAGTGTCTCCTACAATGAGCAGTTCTTC.

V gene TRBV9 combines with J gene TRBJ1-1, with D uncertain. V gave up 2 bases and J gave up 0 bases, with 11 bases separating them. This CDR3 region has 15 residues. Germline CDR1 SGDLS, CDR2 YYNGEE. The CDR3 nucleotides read TGTGCCAGCAGCGTTGGGCCTTACATGAACACTGAAGCTTTCTTT. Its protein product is CASSVGPYMNTEAFF.

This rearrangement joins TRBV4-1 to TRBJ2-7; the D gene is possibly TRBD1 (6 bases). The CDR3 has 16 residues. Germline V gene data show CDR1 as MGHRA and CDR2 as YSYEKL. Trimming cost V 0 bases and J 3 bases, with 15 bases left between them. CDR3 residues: CASSQEYLQGNYEQYF. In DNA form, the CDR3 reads TGCGCCAGCAGCCAAGAATATCTACAGGGAAACTACGAGCAGTACTTC.

The CDR3 sequence: CASSPLQGLDYEQYF. The CDR3 coding sequence is TGCGCCAGCAGCCCTCTACAGGGTTTAGATTACGAGCAGTACTTC. The rearrangement links TRBV4-1 to TRBJ2-7; tentatively, D is TRBD1 (6 bases). CDR1 and CDR2 from the germline V gene are MGHRA and YSYEKL. The CDR3 loop spans 15 amino acids. The germline V and J ends were trimmed by 4 bases and 4 bases, with 17 bases remaining between them.

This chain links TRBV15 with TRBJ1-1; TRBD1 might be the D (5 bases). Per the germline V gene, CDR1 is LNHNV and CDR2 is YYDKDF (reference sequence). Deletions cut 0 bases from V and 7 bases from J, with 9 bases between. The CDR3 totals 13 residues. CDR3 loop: CATSREGDSEAFF. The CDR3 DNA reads TGTGCCACCAGCAGAGAGGGCGACAGTGAAGCTTTCTTT.